These 4 T cell receptor beta chains were all obtained from the same sample, sequenced in a study of T cell repertoires in MIS-A myocarditis. The method was immunoSEQ multiplex PCR; TCRdb's version includes in-frame clones alone and lacks a portion of them. Of about 11,000 clones listed, roughly 84% are singletons. Source material: right ventricle heart tissue obtained at autopsy. The receptors derive from a young man with fulminant myocarditis from multisystem inflammatory syndrome in adults (MIS-A) after COVID-19.

The chain recombines TRBV4-3 with TRBJ1-1, with D hard to call. This CDR3 is built from 15 residues. Trimming took 2 bases from V and 5 from J, leaving 15 bases between them. Germline V lookup: CDR1 LGHNA, CDR2 YSLEER. CDR3 region: CASSQQTAARTEAFF. In nucleotides, the CDR3 is TGCGCCAGCAGCCAACAAACCGCGGCGCGGACTGAAGCTTTCTTT.

This clone turned up a few times. The chain joins TRBV4-2 to TRBJ1-6; D gene unclear. In germline, CDR1 is LGHNA, CDR2 YNFKEQ. The germline V and J ends were trimmed by 4 bases and 7 bases, with 11 bases remaining between them. The CDR3 spans 14 residues. The CDR3 DNA follows: TGTGCCAGCAGCCCCCGCAGGAAGAATTCACCCCTCCACTTT. Encoded protein: CASSPRRKNSPLHF.

This clone was counted only a few times. The chain couples TRBV27 to TRBJ1-1; D unclear. This CDR3 spans 13 amino acids. The germline gives CDR1 MNHEY, CDR2 SMNVEV (reference sequence). The V end lost 2 bases, the J end lost 5 bases, and 9 bases lay between the germline ends. CDR3 in DNA: TGTGCCAGCAGTTTAGCCCCCAAAACTGAAGCTTTCTTT. It specifies CASSLAPKTEAFF.

The gene calls are TRBV27 and TRBJ1-1, with TRBD1 identical over 8 bases. CDR3 length: 12 residues. Germline V gene lookup returns CDR1 MNHEY and CDR2 SMNVEV (reference sequence). CDR3 DNA: TGTGCAACCGGGCAGGGGGCCGGAAAAGCTTTCTTT. It codes for CATGQGAGKAFF.